This T cell receptor beta chain was sequenced for a study of metastatic and nonmetastatic thyroid tumors. This CDR3 spans 14 amino acids. Per germline, CDR1 SGHDN and CDR2 FVKESK. Deletions cut 0 bases from V and 1 base from J, with 6 bases between. MiXCR reprocessed the PCR reads for TCRdb. The sample records almost 70,000 clones, 13% to 15% being singletons. This clone was observed many times. No patient had received any treatment before thyroid surgery. The specimen sequenced was blood. The chain joins TRBV14 to TRBJ2-5; D is undetermined. This clonotype was obtained from a male donor with papillary thyroid cancer or a benign thyroid nodule (not recorded which). Some clones in this sample may be carry-over from other donors' samples. CDR3 in DNA: TGTGCCAGCAGCCAAGAACCCCTCCAAGAGACCCAGTACTTC. It specifies CASSQEPLQETQYF.